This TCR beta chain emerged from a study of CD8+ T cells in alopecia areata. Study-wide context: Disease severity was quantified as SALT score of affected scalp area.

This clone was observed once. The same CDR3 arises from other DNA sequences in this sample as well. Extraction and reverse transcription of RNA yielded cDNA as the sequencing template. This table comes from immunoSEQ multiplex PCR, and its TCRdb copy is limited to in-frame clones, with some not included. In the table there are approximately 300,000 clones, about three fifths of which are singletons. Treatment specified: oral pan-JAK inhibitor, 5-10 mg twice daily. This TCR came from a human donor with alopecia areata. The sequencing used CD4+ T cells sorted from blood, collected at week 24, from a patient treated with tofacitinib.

CDR3 in amino acids: CAWSVRGYEQYF. CDR3 bases: TGTGCCTGGAGTGTACGGGGGTACGAGCAGTACTTC. This chain uses TRBV30 with TRBJ2-7, with D perhaps TRBD2 (6 bases). Per germline, CDR1 GTSNPN and CDR2 SVGIG (reference sequence). Trimming took 0 bases from V and 4 from J, leaving 7 bases between them. The CDR3 length is 12 residues.